This T cell receptor (beta chain) was identified during a study of blood T cell repertoires in COVID-19. Study in general: COVID-19 samples, acute and convalescent, were from the United States, Italy and Spain. PBMCs, B-cell-depleted T cells, or T cells provided the cDNA or gDNA that made up the material.

Trimming stripped 2 bases from V and 0 bases from J, with 15 bases between. CDR1 and CDR2 (germline): MNHNS, SASEGT. CDR3 length equals 17 residues. Original processing notes: The assay estimated nucleated cells by amplifying reference gene primers. Repertoires were generated with immunoSEQ multiplex PCR, while TCRdb's copy carries only in-frame clones and drops some. The V and J calls and the clone size are those of that table, but D and trimming were determined from the DNA. The repertoire holds nearly 95,000 clones, with 80% to 90% as singletons. Sequences were obtained from peripheral blood. This clonotype originated in a human donor with acute or convalescent COVID-19. The donor label of this sample is uncertain. V is TRBV6-1 and J is TRBJ2-3; tentative D call: TRBD1 (5 bases). The CDR3 region has the DNA TGTGCCAGCAGTGAAAGTATACAGGCCTCTAGCACAGATACGCAGTATTTT. It translates to CASSESIQASSTDTQYF.